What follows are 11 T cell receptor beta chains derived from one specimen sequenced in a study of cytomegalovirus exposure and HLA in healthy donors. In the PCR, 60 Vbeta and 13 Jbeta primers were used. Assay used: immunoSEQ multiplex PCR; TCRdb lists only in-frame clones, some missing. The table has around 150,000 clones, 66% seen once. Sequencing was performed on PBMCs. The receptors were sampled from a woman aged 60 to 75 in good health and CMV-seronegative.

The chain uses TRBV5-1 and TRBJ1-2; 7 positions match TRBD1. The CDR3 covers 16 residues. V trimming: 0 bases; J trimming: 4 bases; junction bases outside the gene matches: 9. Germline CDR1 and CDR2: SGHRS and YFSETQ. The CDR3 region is CASSLVATGLAYGYTF. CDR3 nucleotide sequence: TGCGCCAGCAGCTTGGTGGCGACAGGGCTGGCCTATGGCTACACCTTC.

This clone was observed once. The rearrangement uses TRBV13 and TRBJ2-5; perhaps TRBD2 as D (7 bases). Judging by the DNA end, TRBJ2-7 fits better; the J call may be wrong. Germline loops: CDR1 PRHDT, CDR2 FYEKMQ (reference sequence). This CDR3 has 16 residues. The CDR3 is CASSLKREGGSYEQYF. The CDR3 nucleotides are TGTGCCAGCAGCTTAAAGAGGGAGGGGGGCAGCTACGAGCAGTACTTC.

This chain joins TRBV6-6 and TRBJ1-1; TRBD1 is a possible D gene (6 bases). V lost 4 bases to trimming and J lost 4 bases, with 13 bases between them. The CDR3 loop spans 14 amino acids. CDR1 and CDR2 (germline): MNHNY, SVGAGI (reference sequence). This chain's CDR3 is CASSLGTGTTEAFF. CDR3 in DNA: TGTGCCAGCAGTTTAGGTACAGGGACCACTGAAGCTTTCTTT.

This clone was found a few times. As DNA, the CDR3 is TGTGCCAGCAGGGAGAGCGGTTACAATGAGCAGTTCTTC. It is translated as CASRESGYNEQFF. This rearrangement joins TRBV25-1 to TRBJ2-1; possible D gene TRBD2, 5 bases. Germline CDR1 MGHDK, CDR2 SYGVNS. V was pared by 6 bases and J by 4 bases, with 10 bases between. The CDR3 extends over 13 amino acids. The full variable domain, completed using reference TRBV25-1 and TRBJ2-1, is EADIYQTPRYLVIGTGKKITLECSQTMGHDKMYWYQQDPGMELHLIHYSYGVNSTEKGDLSSESTVSRIRTEHFPLTLESARPSHTSQYLCASRESGYNEQFFGPGTRLTVL.

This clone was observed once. CDR3 loop: CASSLALTSGSEQYF. DNA for the CDR3: TGTGCCAGCAGCTTAGCCTTGACTAGCGGGAGCGAGCAGTACTTC. The chain is built from TRBV7-2 and TRBJ2-5; the match to TRBD2 covers 12 bases. The tail of the sequence fits TRBJ2-7 better, so the J call may be wrong. The germline V gene encodes CDR1 SGHTA and CDR2 FQGNSA. The CDR3 consists of 15 residues.

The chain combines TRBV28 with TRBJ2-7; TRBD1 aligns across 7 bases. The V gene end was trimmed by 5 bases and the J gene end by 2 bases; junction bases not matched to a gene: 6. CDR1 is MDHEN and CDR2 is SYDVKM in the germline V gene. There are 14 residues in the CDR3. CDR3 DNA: TGTGCCAGCAGTCGATACAGGGGTGCCTACGAGCAGTACTTC. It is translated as CASSRYRGAYEQYF.

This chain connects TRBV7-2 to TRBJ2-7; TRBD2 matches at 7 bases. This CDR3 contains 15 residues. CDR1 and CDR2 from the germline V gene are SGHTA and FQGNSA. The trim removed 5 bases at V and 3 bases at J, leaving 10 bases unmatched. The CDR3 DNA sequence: TGTGCCAGCAGCCCCTTTACTAGCGTAGGCTACGAGCAGTACTTC. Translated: CASSPFTSVGYEQYF.

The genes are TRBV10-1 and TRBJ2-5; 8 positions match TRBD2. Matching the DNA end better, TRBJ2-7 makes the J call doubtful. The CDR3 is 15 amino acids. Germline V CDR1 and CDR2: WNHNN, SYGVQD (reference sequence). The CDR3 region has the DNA TGCGCCAGCAAACCCCTAGCGGGTACTGACTACGAGCAGTACTTC. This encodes CASKPLAGTDYEQYF.

The CDR3 region is CASSKGAGGNEQYF. CDR3 coding DNA: TGTGCCAGCAGCAAAGGGGCAGGGGGGAACGAGCAGTACTTC. The chain links TRBV9 to TRBJ2-7, with D perhaps TRBD1 (7 bases). The germline V gene encodes CDR1 SGDLS and CDR2 YYNGEE. This CDR3 region has 14 residues. Trimming removed 4 bases at V and 5 bases at J, with 16 bases between. Full variable domain (remainder filled in from reference TRBV9 and TRBJ2-7): DSGVTQTPKHLITATGQRVTLRCSPRSGDLSVYWYQQSLDQGLQFLIQYYNGEERAKGNILERFSAQQFPDLHSELNLSSLELGDSALYFCASSKGAGGNEQYFGPGTRLTVT.

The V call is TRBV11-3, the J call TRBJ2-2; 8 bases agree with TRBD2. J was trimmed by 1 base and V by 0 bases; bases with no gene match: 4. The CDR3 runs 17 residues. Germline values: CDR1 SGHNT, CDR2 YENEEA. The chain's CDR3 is CASSLDGTSGNTGELFF. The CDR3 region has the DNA TGTGCCAGCAGCTTAGACGGTACTAGCGGGAACACCGGGGAGCTGTTTTTT.

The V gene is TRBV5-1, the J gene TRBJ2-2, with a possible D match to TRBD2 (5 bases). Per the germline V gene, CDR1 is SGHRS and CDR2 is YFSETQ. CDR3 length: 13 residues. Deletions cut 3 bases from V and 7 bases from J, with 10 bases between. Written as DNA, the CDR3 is TGCGCCAGCAGCTGGAGGAGCGTCGGGGAGCTGTTTTTT. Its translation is CASSWRSVGELFF.